The subject of this entry is one T cell receptor (beta chain). This receptor's antigen is unknown. Nothing much larger sits one base from this clone, and base qualities are not available. The CDR3 regions of human TCRbeta chains were analyzed by immunosequencing. For the original study's pipeline: TCRs in the repertoires were compared against a reference library of SARS-CoV-2-specific TCRs that had been generated with the MIRA antigen-specificity platform. Breadth meant the fraction of unique TCRs that were SARS-CoV-2-associated, whereas depth meant the fraction of total T cells that were SARS-CoV-2-associated. Using the MIRA data, each spike-specific TCR was mapped to the spike region that the TCR reacts to and placed in a CD4 or CD8 class. Log10-transformed breadth and depth values were compared by one-way ANOVA with Sidak's multiple comparisons tests. TCRdb limited this immuneACCESS table to in-frame rearrangements with V and J called. A share of clones is missing; checked studies link under half to unresolved V genes, and the rest is unexplained. Clonal size and the V and J genes are those of that table, whereas D and trimming came from the DNA. In this sample the table shows roughly 120,000 clones, about 91% of which occur a single time. Of the sample, less than 6% is held by the ten largest clones.

The entry originates in a study of T cell responses to AZD1222 COVID-19 vaccine (dated by TCRdb to about 2021). Turning to the overall study: Because spike-specific TCR depth and breadth did not differ between the two schedules, AZD1222 recipients who got a second dose at roughly 4 weeks were pooled with those who got a second dose at roughly 12 weeks. TCR sequencing covered over 230 trial participants: 200 to 210 given two doses of AZD1222 and about 26 given two doses of MenACWY control vaccine. Trial participants were enrolled by age into 18-55, 56-69 and 70-plus year subgroups, with approximately 160, 26 and 62 TCR-sequenced participants respectively.

General findings and caveats noted by the study authors: In the small 56-69-year group, the increase in depth fell short of significance, most likely because of low power. Only five to seven AZD1222 recipients were SARS-CoV-2 seropositive at baseline, limiting conclusions about previously exposed vaccinees. Epitopes outside the regions mutated in the B.1.351 and B.1.1.7 variants were reportedly recognized by nearly half of the unique spike-specific TCRs. No day 14 peak-response samples were available, so repertoires were characterized only after the peak T cell response. CD4 TCRs associated with the vaccine covered the entire spike protein, and the dominant responses were in regions 160-218 and 743-854. After two AZD1222 doses, both the breadth and the depth of spike-specific TCRs were significantly higher than at day 0 and than in MenACWY recipients. Participants were mostly white British and included more females than males, and it was suggested by the authors that clonal diversity may have been underestimated.

The junction carries 17 bases between V and J, which are trimmed by 6 bases and 5 bases respectively. From the cysteine up to the phenylalanine, the CDR3 has a length of 15 residues. Just the 45-base CDR3 DNA is kept, in frame starting at base 1. Taken from the germline V gene, the CDR1 and CDR2 loops are LGHNA and YNFKEQ. The time point label corresponds to: baseline before first vaccination. Vaccinee samples were obtained from the UK trials COV001 and COV002, which included a single-blind randomized controlled phase 2/3 trial of AZD1222 (ChAdOx1 nCoV-19) in healthy adults. For TCRbeta chain sequencing, PBMC samples were collected from trial participants at day 0 and at day 28 after the second dose.

The TCR comes from an adult in good health. The sample consisted of peripheral blood, taken on day 0 of AZD1222 vaccination. The V gene is TRBV4-2 and the J gene is TRBJ1-5; the D gene lacks a confident call. The sequenced DNA is TGTGCCAGCAGTCGAGAGTTGGCTTGGGATCAGCCCCAGCATTTT. The translation is CASSRELAWDQPQHF.